This T cell receptor (beta chain) was captured by sequencing in a study of blood T cell repertoires in COVID-19. This clone was detected a few times. V was pared by 5 bases and J by 11 bases, with 12 bases between. From germline, CDR1 is LNHDA and CDR2 SQIVND (reference sequence). The CDR3 totals 11 residues. Produced via immunoSEQ multiplex PCR; TCRdb's table is partial and in-frame only. The table has about 140,000 clones, 65% to 80% seen once. The rearrangement joins TRBV19 to TRBJ1-2, with D maybe TRBD1 (5 bases). The sequence derives from a woman aged 55 to 70 with acute or convalescent COVID-19. The source material was peripheral blood. The CDR3 sequence is CASSQEKGYTF. The CDR3 DNA is TGTGCCAGTAGTCAGGAAAAGGGGTACACCTTC.